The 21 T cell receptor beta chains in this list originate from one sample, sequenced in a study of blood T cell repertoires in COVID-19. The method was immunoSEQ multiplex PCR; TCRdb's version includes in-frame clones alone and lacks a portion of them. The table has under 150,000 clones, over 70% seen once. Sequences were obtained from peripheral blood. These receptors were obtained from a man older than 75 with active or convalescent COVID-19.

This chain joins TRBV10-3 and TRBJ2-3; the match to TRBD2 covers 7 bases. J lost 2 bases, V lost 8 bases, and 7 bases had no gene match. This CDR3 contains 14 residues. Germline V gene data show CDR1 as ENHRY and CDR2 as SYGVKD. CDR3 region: CAIRGVEHTDTQYF. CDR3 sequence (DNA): TGTGCCATCCGGGGGGTCGAACACACAGATACGCAGTATTTT.

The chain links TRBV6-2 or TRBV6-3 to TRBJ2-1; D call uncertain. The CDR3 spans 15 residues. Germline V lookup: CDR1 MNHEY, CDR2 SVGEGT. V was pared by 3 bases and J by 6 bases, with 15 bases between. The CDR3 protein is CASSYYSTRGNEQFF. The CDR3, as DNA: TGTGCCAGCAGTTATTATTCGACTCGAGGCAATGAGCAGTTCTTC.

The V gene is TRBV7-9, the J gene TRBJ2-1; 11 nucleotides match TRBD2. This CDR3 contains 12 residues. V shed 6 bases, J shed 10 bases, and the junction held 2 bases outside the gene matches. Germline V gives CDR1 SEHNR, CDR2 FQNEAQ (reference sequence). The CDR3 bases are TGTGCCAGCAGTCGGACTAGCGGGGAGCAGTTCTTC. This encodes CASSRTSGEQFF. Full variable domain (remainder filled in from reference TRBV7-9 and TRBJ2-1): DTGVSQNPRHKITKRGQNVTFRCDPISEHNRLYWYRQTLGQGPEFLTYFQNEAQLEKSRLLSDRFSAERPKGSFSTLEIQRTEQGDSAMYLCASSRTSGEQFFGPGTRLTVL.

The CDR3 loop is CASSRESSYEQYF. In nucleotides, the CDR3 is TGTGCCAGTAGTCGGGAGAGCTCCTACGAGCAGTACTTC. This rearrangement joins TRBV19 to TRBJ2-7; D is possibly TRBD2 (6 bases). The V gene's germline CDR1 is LNHDA and CDR2 SQIVND (reference sequence). The V end was cut by 5 bases, the J end by 0 bases, with 8 bases between. CDR3 length equals 13 residues.

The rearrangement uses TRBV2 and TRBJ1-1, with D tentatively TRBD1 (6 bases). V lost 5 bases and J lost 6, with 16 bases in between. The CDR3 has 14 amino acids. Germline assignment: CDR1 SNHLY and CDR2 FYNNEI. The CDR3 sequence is CASSTQGARSEAFF. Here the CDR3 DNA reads TGTGCCAGCAGTACACAGGGTGCCCGCTCTGAAGCTTTCTTT.

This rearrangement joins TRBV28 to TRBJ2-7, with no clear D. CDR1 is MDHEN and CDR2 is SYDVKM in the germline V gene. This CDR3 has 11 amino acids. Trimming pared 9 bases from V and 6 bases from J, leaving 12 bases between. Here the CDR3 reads CASHRTGEQYF. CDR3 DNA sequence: TGTGCCAGTCATCGCACTGGCGAGCAGTACTTC. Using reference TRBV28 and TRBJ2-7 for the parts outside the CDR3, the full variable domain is DVKVTQSSRYLVKRTGEKVFLECVQDMDHENMFWYRQDPGLGLRLIYFSYDVKMKEKGDIPEGYSVSREKKERFSLILESASTNQTSMYLCASHRTGEQYFGPGTRLTVT.

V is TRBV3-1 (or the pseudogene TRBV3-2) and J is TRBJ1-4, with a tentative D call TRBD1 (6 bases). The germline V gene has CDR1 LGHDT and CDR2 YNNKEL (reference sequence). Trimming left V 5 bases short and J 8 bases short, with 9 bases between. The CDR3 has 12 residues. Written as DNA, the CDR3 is TGTGCCAGCAGCATTGACAGGGAAAAACTGTTTTTT. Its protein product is CASSIDREKLFF.

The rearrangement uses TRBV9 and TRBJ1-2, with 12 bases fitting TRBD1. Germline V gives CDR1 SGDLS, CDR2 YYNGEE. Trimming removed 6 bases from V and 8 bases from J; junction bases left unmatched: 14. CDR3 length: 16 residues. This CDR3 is CASTPPGTGGVGGYTF. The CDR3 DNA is TGTGCCAGCACCCCTCCGGGGACAGGGGGCGTAGGCGGCTACACCTTC.

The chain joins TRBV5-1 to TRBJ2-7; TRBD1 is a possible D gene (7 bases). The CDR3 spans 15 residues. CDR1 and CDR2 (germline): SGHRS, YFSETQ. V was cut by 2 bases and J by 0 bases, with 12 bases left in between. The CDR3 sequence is CASSFSGGSSYEQYF. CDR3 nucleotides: TGCGCCAGCAGCTTTTCAGGGGGGAGCTCCTACGAGCAGTACTTC.

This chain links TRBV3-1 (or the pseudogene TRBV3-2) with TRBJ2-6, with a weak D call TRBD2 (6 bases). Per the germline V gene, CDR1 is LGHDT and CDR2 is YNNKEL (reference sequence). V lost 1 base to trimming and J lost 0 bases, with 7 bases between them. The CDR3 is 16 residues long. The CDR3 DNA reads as TGTGCCAGCAGCCAAGTGGAGGGCTCTGGGGCCAACGTCCTGACTTTC. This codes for CASSQVEGSGANVLTF.

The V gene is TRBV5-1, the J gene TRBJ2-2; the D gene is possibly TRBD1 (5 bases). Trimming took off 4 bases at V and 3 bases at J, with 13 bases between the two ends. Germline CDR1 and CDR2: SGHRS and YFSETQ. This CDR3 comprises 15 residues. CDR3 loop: CASSPQTEDTGELFF. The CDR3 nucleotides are TGCGCCAGCAGCCCGCAGACAGAGGACACCGGGGAGCTGTTTTTT.

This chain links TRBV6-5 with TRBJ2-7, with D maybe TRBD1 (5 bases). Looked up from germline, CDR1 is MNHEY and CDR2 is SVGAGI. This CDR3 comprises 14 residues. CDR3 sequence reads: CAGRGDSDSYEQYF. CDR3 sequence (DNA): TGTGCGGGTCGCGGAGACAGCGATTCCTACGAGCAGTACTTC.

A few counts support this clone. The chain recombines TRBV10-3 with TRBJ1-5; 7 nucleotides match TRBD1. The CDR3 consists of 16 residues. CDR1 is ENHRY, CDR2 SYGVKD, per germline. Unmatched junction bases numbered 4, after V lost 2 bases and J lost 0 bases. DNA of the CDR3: TGTGCCATCAGTGAGGATTCAGGGGGTAGCAATCAGCCCCAGCATTTT. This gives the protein CAISEDSGGSNQPQHF.

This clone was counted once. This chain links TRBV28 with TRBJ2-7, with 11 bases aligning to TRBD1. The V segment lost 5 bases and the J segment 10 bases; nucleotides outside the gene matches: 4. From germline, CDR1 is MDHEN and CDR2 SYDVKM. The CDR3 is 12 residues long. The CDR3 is CASSTDRGRQYF. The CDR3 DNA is TGTGCCAGCAGTACGGACAGGGGGCGACAGTACTTC.

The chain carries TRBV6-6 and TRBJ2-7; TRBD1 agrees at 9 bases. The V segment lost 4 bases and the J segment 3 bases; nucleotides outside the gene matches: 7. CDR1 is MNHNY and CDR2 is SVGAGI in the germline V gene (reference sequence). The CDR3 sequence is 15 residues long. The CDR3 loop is CASSSQTGGVYEQYF. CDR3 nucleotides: TGTGCCAGCAGTTCTCAGACAGGGGGTGTCTACGAGCAGTACTTC.

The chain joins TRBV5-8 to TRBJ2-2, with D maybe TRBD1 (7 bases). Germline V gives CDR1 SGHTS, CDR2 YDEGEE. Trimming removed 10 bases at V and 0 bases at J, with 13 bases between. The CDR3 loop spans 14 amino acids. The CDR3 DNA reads TGTGCCCTCGGAGGGGGCTCGAACACCGGGGAGCTGTTTTTT. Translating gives CALGGGSNTGELFF. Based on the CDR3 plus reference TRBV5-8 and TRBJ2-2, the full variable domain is EAGVTQSPTHLIKTRGQQATLRCSPISGHTSVYWYQQALGLGLQFLLWYDEGEERNRGNFPPRFSGRQFPNYSSELNVNALELEDSALYLCALGGGSNTGELFFGEGSRLTVL.

CDR3 sequence reads: CASNKTGEDGYTF. CDR3 sequence (DNA): TGTGCCAGCAACAAGACAGGGGAGGATGGCTACACCTTC. The chain uses TRBV9 and TRBJ1-2, with 8 nucleotides matching TRBD1. The CDR3 consists of 13 residues. V lost 6 bases and J lost 6; bases outside the gene matches: 7. Germline V lookup: CDR1 SGDLS, CDR2 YYNGEE.

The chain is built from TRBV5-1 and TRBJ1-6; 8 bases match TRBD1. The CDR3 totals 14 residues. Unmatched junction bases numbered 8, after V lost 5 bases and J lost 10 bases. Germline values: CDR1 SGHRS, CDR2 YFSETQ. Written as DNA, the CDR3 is TGCGCCAGCAGGATGACAGGGGAGGACTCACCCCTCCACTTT. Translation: CASRMTGEDSPLHF.

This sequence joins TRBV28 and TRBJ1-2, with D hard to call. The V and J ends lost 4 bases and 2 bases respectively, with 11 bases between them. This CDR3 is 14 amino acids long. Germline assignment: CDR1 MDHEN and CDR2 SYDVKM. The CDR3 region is CASSSFVVNYGYTF. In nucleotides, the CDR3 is TGTGCCAGCAGTTCCTTTGTTGTCAACTATGGCTACACCTTC.

The CDR3, as DNA: TGCGCCAGCAGCCATCCCTATACCGGGACTAGCGGGGGAGGCTCCTACGAGCAGTACTTC. Translation: CASSHPYTGTSGGGSYEQYF. This rearrangement joins TRBV4-1 to TRBJ2-7; TRBD2 matches at 14 bases. V dropped 3 bases and J dropped 0; count of bases not matched to a gene: 13. Germline CDR1 and CDR2: MGHRA and YSYEKL. The CDR3 has 20 residues.

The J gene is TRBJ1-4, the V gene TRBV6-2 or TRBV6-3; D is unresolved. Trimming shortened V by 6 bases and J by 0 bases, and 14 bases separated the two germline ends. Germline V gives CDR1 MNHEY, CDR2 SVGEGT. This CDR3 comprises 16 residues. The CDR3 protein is CASSSLPPATNEKLFF. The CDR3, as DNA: TGTGCCAGCAGCTCACTACCACCCGCAACTAATGAAAAACTGTTTTTT.